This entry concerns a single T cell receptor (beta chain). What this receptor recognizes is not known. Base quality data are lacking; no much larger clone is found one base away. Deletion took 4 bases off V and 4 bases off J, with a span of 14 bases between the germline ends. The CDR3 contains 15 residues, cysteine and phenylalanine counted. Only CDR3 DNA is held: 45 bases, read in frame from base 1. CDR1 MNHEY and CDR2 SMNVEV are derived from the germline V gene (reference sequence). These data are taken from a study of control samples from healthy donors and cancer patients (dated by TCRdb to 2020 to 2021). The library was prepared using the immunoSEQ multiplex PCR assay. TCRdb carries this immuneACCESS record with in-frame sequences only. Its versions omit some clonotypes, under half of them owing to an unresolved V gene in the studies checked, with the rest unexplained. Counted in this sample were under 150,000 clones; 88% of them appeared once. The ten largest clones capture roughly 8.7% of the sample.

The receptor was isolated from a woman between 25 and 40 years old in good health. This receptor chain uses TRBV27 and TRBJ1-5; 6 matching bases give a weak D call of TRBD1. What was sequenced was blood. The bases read TGTGCCAGCAGTTCCTTACAGGGAGGGAATCAGCCCCAGCATTTT. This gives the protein CASSSLQGGNQPQHF.